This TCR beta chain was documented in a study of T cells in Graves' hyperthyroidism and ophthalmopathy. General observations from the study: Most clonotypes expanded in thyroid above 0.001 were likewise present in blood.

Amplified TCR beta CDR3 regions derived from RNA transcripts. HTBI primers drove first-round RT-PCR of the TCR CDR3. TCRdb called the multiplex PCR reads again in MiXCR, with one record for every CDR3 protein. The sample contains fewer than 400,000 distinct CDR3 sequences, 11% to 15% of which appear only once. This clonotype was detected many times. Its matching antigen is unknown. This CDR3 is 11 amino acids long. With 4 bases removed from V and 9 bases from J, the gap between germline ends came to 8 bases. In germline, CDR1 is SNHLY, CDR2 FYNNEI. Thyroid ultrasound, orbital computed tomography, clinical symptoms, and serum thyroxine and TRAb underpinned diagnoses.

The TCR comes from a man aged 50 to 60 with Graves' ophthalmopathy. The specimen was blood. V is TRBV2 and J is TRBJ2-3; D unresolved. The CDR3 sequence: CASSVGQTQYF. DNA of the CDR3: TGTGCCAGCAGTGTTGGGCAAACGCAGTATTTT.